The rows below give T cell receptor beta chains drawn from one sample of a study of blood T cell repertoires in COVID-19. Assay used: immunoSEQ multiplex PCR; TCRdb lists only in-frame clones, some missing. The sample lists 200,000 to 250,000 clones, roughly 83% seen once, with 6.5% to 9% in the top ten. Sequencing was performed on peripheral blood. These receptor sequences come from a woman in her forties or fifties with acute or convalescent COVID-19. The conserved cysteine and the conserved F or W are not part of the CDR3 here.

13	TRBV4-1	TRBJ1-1	ASSQGPGPNTEAF
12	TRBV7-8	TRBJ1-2	ASSLRTAQYGYT
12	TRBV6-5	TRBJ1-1	ASTQTGMNTEAF
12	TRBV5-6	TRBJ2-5	ASSLGTGQETQY
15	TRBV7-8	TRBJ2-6	ASSSGTGSSGANVLT
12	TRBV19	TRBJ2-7	ASSQREGPYEQY
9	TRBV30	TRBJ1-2	ACTTAVGYT
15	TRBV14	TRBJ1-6	ASSQDMLPTYNSPLH
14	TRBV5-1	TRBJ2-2	ASSLDGGWNTGELF
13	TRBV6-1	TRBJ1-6	ASSEGQGDIAPLH
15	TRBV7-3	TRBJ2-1	ASSLMQGTGEGNEQF
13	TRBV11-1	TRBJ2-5	ASSFETGTQETQY
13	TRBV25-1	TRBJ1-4	ASRLPGQGNEKLF
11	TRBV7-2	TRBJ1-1	ASSFTENTEAF
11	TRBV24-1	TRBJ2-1	ATSPSSYNEQF
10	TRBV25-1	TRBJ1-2	AEQGAYYGYT
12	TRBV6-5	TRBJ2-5	ASRGNLLGETQY
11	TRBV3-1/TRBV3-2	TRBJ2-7	ASSQGVGGEQY
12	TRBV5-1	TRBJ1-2	ASRLDGTNYGYT